One sample yielded the 28 T cell receptor beta chains listed below, sequenced in a study of blood T cell repertoires in COVID-19. Sequencing used immunoSEQ multiplex PCR; TCRdb keeps in-frame clones, though not all of them. The sample lists tens of thousands of clones, 75% to 90% occurring once. The source material was peripheral blood. Every receptor here comes from a man aged 55 to 70 with COVID-19, enrolled during active disease.

This clone was counted between two and nine times. This chain joins TRBV9 and TRBJ1-5, with D unclear. The CDR3 is made up of 15 amino acids. V was trimmed by 0 bases and J by 9 bases, leaving 16 bases between them. CDR1 and CDR2 from the germline V gene are SGDLS and YYNGEE. Here the CDR3 DNA reads TGTGCCAGCAGCGTAGAGCCTAACGATGTTCGGCCCCAGCATTTT. Protein: CASSVEPNDVRPQHF.

J is TRBJ1-1 and V is TRBV14; D may be TRBD1 (5 bases). The CDR3 sequence is 18 residues long. The germline gives CDR1 SGHDN, CDR2 FVKESK. V lost 0 bases and J lost 5, with 22 bases in between. The CDR3 loop reads CASSQDWGGPAGGTEAFF. The DNA of the CDR3 is TGTGCCAGCAGCCAAGATTGGGGGGGACCGGCGGGTGGAACTGAAGCTTTCTTT.

This chain uses TRBV6-5 with TRBJ2-7; 8 nucleotides align to TRBD2. The CDR3 is 14 amino acids. Germline values: CDR1 MNHEY, CDR2 SVGAGI. Trimming took 6 bases from V and 3 from J; bases not matched to a gene: 7. CDR3 amino acids: CASSLTSAFYEQYF. DNA for the CDR3: TGTGCCAGCAGCTTGACTAGCGCGTTCTACGAGCAGTACTTC.

The chain joins TRBV5-1 to TRBJ2-5; TRBD1 might be the D (5 bases). Germline V gene data show CDR1 as SGHRS and CDR2 as YFSETQ. The CDR3 runs 15 residues. V lost 4 bases, J lost 1 base, and 14 bases lay in between. CDR3 residues: CASSAQGPPQETQYF. As DNA, the CDR3 is TGCGCCAGCAGCGCCCAGGGTCCCCCCCAAGAGACCCAGTACTTC.

The gene calls are TRBV5-4 and TRBJ2-5; the match to TRBD1 covers 9 bases. The CDR3 extends over 15 amino acids. In germline, CDR1 is SGHNT, CDR2 YYREEE (reference sequence). With 4 bases clipped from V and 4 bases from J, the junction kept 8 bases outside the gene matches. CDR3 amino acids: CASSPRTGESETQYF. The DNA for the CDR3 is TGTGCCAGCAGCCCTAGGACAGGGGAATCAGAGACCCAGTACTTC.

This sequence joins TRBV6-5 and TRBJ2-7, with a tentative D call TRBD2 (7 bases). Germline V gene lookup returns CDR1 MNHEY and CDR2 SVGAGI. Deletions cut 6 bases from V and 1 base from J, with 13 bases between. The CDR3 runs 14 residues. The CDR3 sequence: CASRRGGTSYEQYF. The CDR3 DNA sequence: TGTGCCAGCAGAAGGGGGGGGACTTCCTACGAGCAGTACTTC.

The chain recombines TRBV9 with TRBJ2-1; D unresolved. Trimming took off 4 bases at V and 5 bases at J, with 7 bases between the two ends. Germline CDR1 and CDR2: SGDLS and YYNGEE. This CDR3 contains 12 residues. CDR3 region: CASSWPNNEQFF. The DNA of the CDR3 is TGTGCCAGCAGCTGGCCCAACAATGAGCAGTTCTTC.

The chain links TRBV6-5 to TRBJ2-7, with 10 bases matching TRBD1. The ends lost 5 bases at V and 3 bases at J; junction bases unmatched: 7. The CDR3 is made up of 15 amino acids. Germline-derived CDR1 and CDR2 are MNHEY and SVGAGI. In DNA form, the CDR3 reads TGTGCCAGCAGTAGACAGGGGGCGAGGTACTACGAGCAGTACTTC. Translation: CASSRQGARYYEQYF.

The chain has TRBV21-1 and TRBJ2-5; the table's D gene call, TRBD1, was not cross checked with the DNA. TRBV21-1 is classified as a pseudogene. This CDR3 is 19 amino acids long. This CDR3 reads CASSKARGPLDTRRETQYF. The CDR3 DNA sequence: TGTGCCAGCAGCAAAGCAAGGGGCCCTCTAGACACGAGACGTGAGACCCAGTACTTC.

CDR3 residues: CASSGFGPLHF. The CDR3 DNA sequence: TGTGCCAGCAGTGGGTTCGGACCCCTCCACTTT. The J gene is TRBJ1-6, the V gene TRBV2, with no clear D. The CDR3 has 11 residues. Looked up from germline, CDR1 is SNHLY and CDR2 is FYNNEI. The ends were cut back, 4 bases at V and 12 bases at J, with 7 bases in the middle.

V and J are TRBV5-5 and TRBJ1-1; 11 nucleotides align to TRBD1. From germline, CDR1 is SGHKS and CDR2 YYEKEE (reference sequence). The CDR3 length is 16 residues. The V gene end was trimmed by 4 bases and the J gene end by 3 bases; junction bases not matched to a gene: 8. The CDR3 sequence: CASSPPWGQGDTEAFF. CDR3 in DNA: TGTGCCAGCAGCCCACCTTGGGGACAGGGGGACACTGAAGCTTTCTTT. The complete variable domain, with remaining parts taken from reference TRBV5-5 and TRBJ1-1, reads DAGVTQSPTHLIKTRGQQVTLRCSPISGHKSVSWYQQVLGQGPQFIFQYYEKEERGRGNFPDRFSARQFPNYSSELNVNALLLGDSALYLCASSPPWGQGDTEAFFGQGTRLTVV.

CDR3 protein: CASRLGQTSTEAFF. The CDR3 region has the DNA TGCGCCAGCAGATTGGGACAGACCAGCACTGAAGCTTTCTTT. The chain uses TRBV10-1 and TRBJ1-1, with 7 bases lining up with TRBD1. J lost 4 bases, V lost 6 bases, and 8 bases had no gene match. The CDR3 is 14 amino acids. CDR1 and CDR2 (germline): WNHNN, SYGVQD (reference sequence).

This clone was picked up a small number of times. This chain uses TRBV29-1 with TRBJ1-2; 11 positions agree with TRBD1. The CDR3 consists of 16 residues. Trimming at V came to 7 bases and at J to 4 bases, leaving 14 bases not matched to a gene. Germline V lookup: CDR1 SQVTM, CDR2 ANQGSEA. CDR3 DNA: TGCAGCGGTTCCGGGACAGGGGGGATTAGCGGCTATGGCTACACCTTC. Translating gives CSGSGTGGISGYGYTF.

The gene calls are TRBV7-8 and TRBJ2-7; 8 bases are shared with TRBD2. This CDR3 has 15 amino acids. The V gene's germline CDR1 is SGHVS and CDR2 FQNEAQ. V lost 4 bases, J lost 1 base, and 6 bases stayed unmatched. DNA of the CDR3: TGTGCCAGCAGCTCCGGACTAGCTTTTTCCTACGAGCAGTACTTC. Its protein is CASSSGLAFSYEQYF. Variable domain in full (rest from reference TRBV7-8 and TRBJ2-7): GAGVSQSPRYKVAKRGQDVALRCDPISGHVSLFWYQQALGQGPEFLTYFQNEAQLDKSGLPSDRFFAERPEGSVSTLKIQRTQQEDSAVYLCASSSGLAFSYEQYFGPGTRLTVT.

This clone is medium-sized by share. The chain combines TRBV2 with TRBJ1-2; TRBD1 matches at 7 bases. This CDR3 is 15 amino acids long. The trim removed 6 bases at V and 4 bases at J, leaving 11 bases unmatched. The germline gives CDR1 SNHLY, CDR2 FYNNEI. The CDR3 DNA follows: TGTGCCAGCAGGTCACAGACCGGGACAGCCTATGGCTACACCTTC. It specifies CASRSQTGTAYGYTF. The complete variable domain, with remaining parts taken from reference TRBV2 and TRBJ1-2, reads EPEVTQTPSHQVTQMGQEVILRCVPISNHLYFYWYRQILGQKVEFLVSFYNNEISEKSEIFDDQFSVERPDGSNFTLKIRSTKLEDSAMYFCASRSQTGTAYGYTFGSGTRLTVV.

The V gene is TRBV19, the J gene TRBJ1-1; maybe TRBD1 (6 bases). Per germline, CDR1 LNHDA and CDR2 SQIVND (reference sequence). With 6 bases removed from V and 5 bases from J, the gap between germline ends came to 10 bases. The CDR3 is made up of 12 amino acids. The CDR3 nucleotides are TGTGCCAGTAGGCAACAGGGTACTGAAGCTTTCTTT. Protein: CASRQQGTEAFF.

The V gene is TRBV24-1, the J gene TRBJ2-5, with D unclear. V lost 3 bases and J 5 bases, leaving 6 bases between the germline ends. Germline V lookup: CDR1 KGHDR, CDR2 SFDVKD. The CDR3 totals 12 residues. As DNA, the CDR3 is TGTGCCACCAGTGATCCCCAGGAGACCCAGTACTTC. The encoded protein is CATSDPQETQYF.

This rearrangement joins TRBV21-1 to TRBJ1-5; the D segment call TRBD1 is taken from the table without a DNA check. TRBV21-1 is given as a pseudogene. CDR3 size: 18 residues. The CDR3 DNA is TGTGCCAGCAGCACCCGGACAGGGGTCGGGGGAAGCAATCAGCCCCAGCATTTT. Its protein is CASSTRTGVGGSNQPQHF.

The gene calls are TRBV9 and TRBJ2-5, with TRBD2 matching 8 bases. Germline V gives CDR1 SGDLS, CDR2 YYNGEE. V gave up 2 bases and J gave up 1 base; unmatched junction bases: 1. This CDR3 spans 14 amino acids. CDR3 in amino acids: CASSVTSAQETQYF. The CDR3 DNA reads TGTGCCAGCAGCGTGACTAGCGCCCAAGAGACCCAGTACTTC.

The gene calls are TRBV29-1 and TRBJ1-1; TRBD1 matches 9 bases. The CDR3 runs 16 residues. V gave up 5 bases and J gave up 11 bases; unmatched junction bases: 21. Germline CDR1 reads SQVTM; CDR2 reads ANQGSEA. The CDR3 spells CSVIPLDRGENEGAFF. CDR3 DNA: TGCAGCGTTATCCCCCTTGACAGGGGGGAAAACGAAGGGGCTTTCTTT.

The chain couples TRBV12-2 to TRBJ2-7; the tabulated D call, TRBD1, remains unverified against the DNA. TRBV12-2 represents a pseudogene. The length of the CDR3 is 21 residues. The CDR3 here is CASRLPSPGQGALGREFEQYF. The CDR3 DNA sequence: TGTGCAAGTCGCTTACCCTCCCCAGGACAGGGGGCTCTTGGACGAGAATTCGAGCAGTACTTC.

The rearrangement uses TRBV11-1 and TRBJ2-2, with 8 bases that match TRBD1. The CDR3 is made up of 16 amino acids. In germline, CDR1 is SGHAT, CDR2 FQDESV (reference sequence). Losses at the gene ends were 4 bases for V and 2 bases for J; bases not matched to a gene: 6. The CDR3 DNA reads TGTGCCAGCAGCTCATCCGGGACAGGAAACACCGGGGAGCTGTTTTTT. The encoded protein is CASSSSGTGNTGELFF.

The gene calls are TRBV24-1 and TRBJ2-2, with D possibly matching TRBD2 (5 bases). Per germline, CDR1 KGHDR and CDR2 SFDVKD. The CDR3 loop spans 16 amino acids. Trimming left V 1 base short and J 3 bases short, with 11 bases between. The CDR3 spells CATSDLGQDYTGELFF. CDR3 bases: TGTGCCACCAGTGATTTAGGGCAGGACTACACCGGGGAGCTGTTTTTT.

This chain joins TRBV9 and TRBJ2-3; 7 positions agree with TRBD2. The V segment lost 0 bases and the J segment 8 bases; nucleotides outside the gene matches: 12. The germline V gene has CDR1 SGDLS and CDR2 YYNGEE. The CDR3 loop spans 16 amino acids. This CDR3 reads CASSVGGSLAAATQYF. CDR3 DNA: TGTGCCAGCAGCGTAGGGGGGAGTCTAGCGGCCGCTACGCAGTATTTT.

The rearrangement joins TRBV4-1 to TRBJ1-5; D perhaps matches TRBD1 (5 bases). The CDR3 runs to 15 residues. V lost 0 bases and J lost 5, with 11 bases in between. Per the germline V gene, CDR1 is MGHRA and CDR2 is YSYEKL. CDR3 sequence reads: CASSQDVGLYQPQHF. The CDR3 coding sequence is TGCGCCAGCAGCCAAGATGTGGGACTGTATCAGCCCCAGCATTTT.

This chain links TRBV12-3 or TRBV12-4 with TRBJ2-7; D ambiguous. V shed 3 bases and J shed 3 bases, with 6 bases lying between them. The CDR3 contains 12 residues. CDR3 coding DNA: TGTGCCAGCAGTTTTAACATCTACGAGCAGTACTTC. This codes for CASSFNIYEQYF.

The chain employs TRBV5-1 and TRBJ2-3; TRBD1 matches at 8 bases. Per germline, CDR1 SGHRS and CDR2 YFSETQ. The junction had 6 bases not matched to a gene; V was cut back by 0 bases and J by 6 bases. This CDR3 contains 15 residues. CDR3 DNA sequence: TGCGCCAGCAGCTTGGTTTCAGGGGGCGAGGATACGCAGTATTTT. Protein sequence: CASSLVSGGEDTQYF.

In this sample, this clone turned up once. The chain links TRBV19 to TRBJ1-1; the D is unclear. Germline CDR1 reads LNHDA; CDR2 reads SQIVND (reference sequence). This CDR3 contains 11 residues. V shed 7 bases and J shed 8 bases, with 11 bases lying between them. The CDR3 here is CASTEAGEAFF. Written as DNA, the CDR3 is TGTGCCAGTACCGAGGCTGGGGAAGCTTTCTTT.